This T cell receptor (beta chain) was obtained from a study of read filtering for tumor transcriptome and immune sequencing. As for the study in general: Whole-transcriptome libraries were prepared after DNase treatment.

In its sample, this clonotype was seen many times. The CDR3 is made up of 13 amino acids. The germline CDR1 and CDR2 sequences are SGHTA and FQGNSA. V gave up 3 bases and J gave up 4 bases, with 9 bases separating them. The library was built from roughly 400 ng RNA with molecular barcoded adaptors for alpha/delta and beta/gamma chains. TCRdb re-derived calls from the reads in MiXCR, one entry per CDR3 protein. The sample lists around 25,000 distinct CDR3 sequences, around a fifth occurring once. The rearrangement joins TRBV7-2 to TRBJ2-5; D is tentatively TRBD1 or TRBD2 (5 bases each). The TCR sequence derives from a donor aged 40 or over with multiple myeloma. Sequenced material: a population of CD138-negative cells sorted from bone marrow. The CDR3 loop is CASSFQRGETQYF. The CDR3 coding sequence is TGTGCCAGCAGCTTTCAGAGGGGAGAGACCCAGTACTTC.